This is a list of T cell receptor beta chains from one sample in a study of control samples from healthy donors and cancer patients. Data came from immunoSEQ multiplex PCR; TCRdb stores just in-frame clones and leaves some out. The data show some 65,000 clones, approximately 80% seen once. Material: PBMCs. The receptors were sampled from a woman in her 50s with lung cancer. Each CDR3 is given with its conserved first and last residue. Rows give clone size only sometimes, using once, few, many, or a class for an expanded clone.

>TRBV27|.|TRBJ1-6|14
CASSLTVYNSPLHF
>TRBV19|.|TRBJ1-1|13
CASSGPMNTEAFF
>TRBV27|.|TRBJ2-2|15
CASSSAWGVSGELFF
>TRBV9|.|TRBJ1-3|18
CASSVGGGGPFAGNTIYF
>TRBV5-1|.|TRBJ2-2|16
CASRGGIGSDTGELFF
>TRBV4-1|once|TRBJ1-3|15
CASSQTGTEVYTIYF
>TRBV14|.|TRBJ1-3|15
CASSQDALFGNTIYF
>TRBV19|.|TRBJ2-5|13
CASSWDSQETQYF
>TRBV7-9|.|TRBJ2-1|13
CASSSSRVNEQFF
>TRBV6-4|.|TRBJ2-2|13
CASSPGGSGELFF
>TRBV20-1|once|TRBJ2-3|11
CSGRTADTQYF
>TRBV30|once|TRBJ1-1|12
CAWSLGNTEAFF
>TRBV12-2|.|TRBJ2-1|15
CASPQGAGGLDEQFF
>TRBV19|.|TRBJ1-2|14
CASTPDSSIMANTF
>TRBV11-2|.|TRBJ1-4|15
CASSSPRASVGKLFF
>TRBV7-9|.|TRBJ2-1|14
CASKVESSYNEQFF
>TRBV11-2|.|TRBJ2-7|19
CASSYASFGMAGGLSEQYF
>TRBV7-2|.|TRBJ2-2|16
CASSLDSGGATGELFF
>TRBV19|.|TRBJ1-4|15
CASSRRQATNEKLFF
>TRBV28|once|TRBJ1-1|17
CASSFKWVRAPGTEAFF
>TRBV15|few|TRBJ1-1|17
CATSPQPGTGSSTEAFF
>TRBV20-1|.|TRBJ2-3|14
CSASVQGSTDTQYF
>TRBV5-1|.|TRBJ2-3|17
CASSFQDRAPRGDTQYF
>TRBV5-4|.|TRBJ2-7|15
CASSLTHQGSGEQYF
>TRBV28|.|TRBJ1-4|16
CASSSGQGGTNEKLFF
>TRBV9|once|TRBJ2-1|12
CASGRTYNEQFF
>TRBV3-1/TRBV3-2|.|TRBJ1-6|15
CASSQGGQGFSPLHF
>TRBV10-3|.|TRBJ1-5|15
CAISSTGISNQPQHF
>TRBV5-1|.|TRBJ2-3|15
CASSFRSGGSDTQYF
>TRBV12-5|.|TRBJ1-1|13
CASGGDRDTEAFF
>TRBV3-1/TRBV3-2|.|TRBJ2-7|14
CASSPRDRYYEQYF
>TRBV13|.|TRBJ1-4|15
CASSPSTGVREKLFF
>TRBV5-1|few|TRBJ2-3|14
CASSLLSPTDTQYF
>TRBV6-2/TRBV6-3|.|TRBJ1-1|17
CASSPWMEGRMDTEAFF